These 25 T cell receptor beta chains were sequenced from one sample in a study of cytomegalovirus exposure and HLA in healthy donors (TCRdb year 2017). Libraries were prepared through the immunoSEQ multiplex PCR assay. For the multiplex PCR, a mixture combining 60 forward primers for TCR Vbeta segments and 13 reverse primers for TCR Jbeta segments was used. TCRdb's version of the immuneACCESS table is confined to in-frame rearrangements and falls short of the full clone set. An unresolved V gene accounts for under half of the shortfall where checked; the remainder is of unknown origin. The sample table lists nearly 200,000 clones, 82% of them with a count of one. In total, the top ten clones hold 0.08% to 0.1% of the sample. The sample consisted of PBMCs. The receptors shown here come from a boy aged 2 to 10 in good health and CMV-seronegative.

CDR3 region: CASSQRRTSSYEQYF. The DNA for the CDR3 is TGCGCCAGCAGCCAAAGACGGACTAGCTCATACGAGCAGTACTTC. V and J are TRBV4-3 and TRBJ2-5; 8 bases agree with TRBD2. The end of the DNA fits TRBJ2-7 better, so the J call may be wrong. Germline-derived CDR1 and CDR2 are LGHNA and YSLEER. The CDR3 covers 15 residues.

This chain's CDR3 is CASSPPGLWAQYF. CDR3 nucleotide sequence: TGCGCCAGCAGCCCTCCGGGACTATGGGCGCAGTATTTT. This chain connects TRBV4-1 to TRBJ2-3, with 7 bases fitting TRBD2. V gave up 4 bases and J gave up 10 bases; unmatched junction bases: 8. The V gene's germline CDR1 is MGHRA and CDR2 YSYEKL. This CDR3 is 13 amino acids long.

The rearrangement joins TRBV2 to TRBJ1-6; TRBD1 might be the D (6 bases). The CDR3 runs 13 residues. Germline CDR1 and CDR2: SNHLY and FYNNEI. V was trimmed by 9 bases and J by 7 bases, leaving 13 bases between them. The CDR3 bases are TGTGCCAGTAACAGGGAGTCAAATTCACCCCTCCACTTT. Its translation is CASNRESNSPLHF.

CDR3 sequence reads: CASSLATGAGGQETQYF. In DNA form, the CDR3 reads TGTGCCAGCAGCTTGGCTACAGGGGCGGGGGGGCAAGAGACCCAGTACTTC. The chain joins TRBV5-4 to TRBJ2-5; 9 nucleotides agree with TRBD2. Germline values: CDR1 SGHNT, CDR2 YYREEE (reference sequence). The CDR3 loop spans 17 amino acids. Unmatched junction bases numbered 8, after V lost 0 bases and J lost 2 bases.

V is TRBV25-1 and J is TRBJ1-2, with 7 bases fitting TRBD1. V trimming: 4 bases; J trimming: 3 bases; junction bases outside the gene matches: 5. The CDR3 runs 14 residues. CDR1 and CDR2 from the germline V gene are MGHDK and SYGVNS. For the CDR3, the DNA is TGTGCCAGCAGTGGGGCAGGGGGGTACTATGGCTACACCTTC. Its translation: CASSGAGGYYGYTF.

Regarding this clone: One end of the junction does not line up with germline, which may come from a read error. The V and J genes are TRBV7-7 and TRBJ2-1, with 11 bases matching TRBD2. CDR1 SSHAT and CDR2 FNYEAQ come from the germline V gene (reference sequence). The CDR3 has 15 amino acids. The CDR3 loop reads CASSLGLAGGYEQFF. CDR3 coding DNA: TGTGCTAGCAGCTTAGGGCTAGCGGGGGGCTATGAGCAGTTCTTC. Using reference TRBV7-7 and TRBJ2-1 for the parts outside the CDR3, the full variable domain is GAGVSQSPRYKVTKRGQDVTLRCDPISSHATLYWYQQALGQGPEFLTYFNYEAQPDKSGLPSDRFSAERPEGSISTLTIQRTEQRDSAMYRCASSLGLAGGYEQFFGPGTRLTVL.

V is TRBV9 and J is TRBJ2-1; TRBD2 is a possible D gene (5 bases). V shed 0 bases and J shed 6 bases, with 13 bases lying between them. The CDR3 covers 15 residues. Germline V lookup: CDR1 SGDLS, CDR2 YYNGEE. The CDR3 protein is CASSVVLATINEQFF. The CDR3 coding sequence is TGTGCCAGCAGCGTAGTCCTAGCAACGATCAATGAGCAGTTCTTC.

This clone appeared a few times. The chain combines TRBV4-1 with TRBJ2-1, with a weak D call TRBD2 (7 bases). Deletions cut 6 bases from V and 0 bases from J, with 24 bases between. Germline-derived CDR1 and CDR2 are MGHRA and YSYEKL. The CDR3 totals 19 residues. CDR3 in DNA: TGCGCCAGCAGTCCGAGGGGGAGGGCCACCGCGAGCTCCTACAATGAGCAGTTCTTC. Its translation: CASSPRGRATASSYNEQFF.

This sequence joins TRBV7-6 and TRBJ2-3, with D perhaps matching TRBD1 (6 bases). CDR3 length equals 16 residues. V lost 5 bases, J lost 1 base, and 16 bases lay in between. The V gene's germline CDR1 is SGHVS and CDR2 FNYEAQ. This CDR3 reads CASSLVGARGTDTQYF. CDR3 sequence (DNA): TGTGCCAGCAGCCTTGTGGGGGCGCGGGGCACAGATACGCAGTATTTT.

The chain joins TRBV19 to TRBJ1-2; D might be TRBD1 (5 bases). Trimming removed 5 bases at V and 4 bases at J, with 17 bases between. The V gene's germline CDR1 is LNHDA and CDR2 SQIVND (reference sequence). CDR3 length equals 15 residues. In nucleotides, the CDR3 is TGTGCCAGTAGTCCCCGGCAGCAGGGCGCCTATGGCTACACCTTC. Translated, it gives CASSPRQQGAYGYTF.

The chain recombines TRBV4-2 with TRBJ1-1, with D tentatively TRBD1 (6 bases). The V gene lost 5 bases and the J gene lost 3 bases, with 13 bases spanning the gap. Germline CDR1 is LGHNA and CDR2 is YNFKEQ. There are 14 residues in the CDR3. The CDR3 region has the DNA TGTGCCAGCAGCGAAGGGGGGCGGTACACTGAAGCTTTCTTT. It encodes CASSEGGRYTEAFF.

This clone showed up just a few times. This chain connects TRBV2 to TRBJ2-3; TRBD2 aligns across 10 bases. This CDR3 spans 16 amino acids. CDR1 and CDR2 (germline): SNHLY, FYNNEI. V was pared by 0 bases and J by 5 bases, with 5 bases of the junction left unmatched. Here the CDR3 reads CASSEALAGVRDTQYF. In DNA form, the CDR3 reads TGTGCCAGCAGTGAAGCGCTAGCGGGGGTTAGAGATACGCAGTATTTT.

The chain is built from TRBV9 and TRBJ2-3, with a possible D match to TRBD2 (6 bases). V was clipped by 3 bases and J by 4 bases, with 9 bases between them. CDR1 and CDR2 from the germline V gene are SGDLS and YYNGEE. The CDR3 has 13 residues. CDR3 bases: TGTGCCAGCAGCGAGGGACTGGCAGATACGCAGTATTTT. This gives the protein CASSEGLADTQYF.

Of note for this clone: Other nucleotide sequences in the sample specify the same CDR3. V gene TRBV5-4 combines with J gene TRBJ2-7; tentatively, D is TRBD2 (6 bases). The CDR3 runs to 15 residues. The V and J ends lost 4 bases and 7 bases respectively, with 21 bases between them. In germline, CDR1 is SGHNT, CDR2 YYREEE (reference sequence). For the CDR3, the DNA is TGTGCCAGCAGCCTGGCCGGAATTCGGCGGGGTGAGCAGTACTTC. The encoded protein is CASSLAGIRRGEQYF.

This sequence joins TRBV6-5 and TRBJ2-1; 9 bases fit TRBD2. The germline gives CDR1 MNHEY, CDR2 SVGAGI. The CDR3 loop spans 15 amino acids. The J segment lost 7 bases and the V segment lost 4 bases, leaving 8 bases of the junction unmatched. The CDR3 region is CASSSRRGGINEQFF. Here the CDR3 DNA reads TGTGCCAGCAGTTCTCGGCGGGGGGGTATAAATGAGCAGTTCTTC.

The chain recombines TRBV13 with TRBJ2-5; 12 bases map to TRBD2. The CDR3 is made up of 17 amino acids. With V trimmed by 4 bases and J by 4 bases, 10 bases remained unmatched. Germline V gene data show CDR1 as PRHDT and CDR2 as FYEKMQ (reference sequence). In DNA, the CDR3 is TGTGCCAGCAGCTCCCTAGCGGGGGGGCGGGTCGGAGAGACCCAGTACTTC. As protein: CASSSLAGGRVGETQYF.

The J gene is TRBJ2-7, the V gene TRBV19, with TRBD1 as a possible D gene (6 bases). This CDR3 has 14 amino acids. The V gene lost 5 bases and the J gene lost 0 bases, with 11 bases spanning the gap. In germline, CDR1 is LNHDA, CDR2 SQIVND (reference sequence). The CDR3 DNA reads TGTGCCAGTAGTTTCCGGACAGCCTCCTACGAGCAGTACTTC. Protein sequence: CASSFRTASYEQYF.

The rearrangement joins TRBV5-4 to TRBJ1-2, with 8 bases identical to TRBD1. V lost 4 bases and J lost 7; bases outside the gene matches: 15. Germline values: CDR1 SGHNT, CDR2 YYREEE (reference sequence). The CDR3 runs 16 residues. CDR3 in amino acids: CASSTRDRPPSSGYTF. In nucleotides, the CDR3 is TGTGCCAGCAGCACAAGGGACAGGCCACCTAGTAGTGGCTACACCTTC.

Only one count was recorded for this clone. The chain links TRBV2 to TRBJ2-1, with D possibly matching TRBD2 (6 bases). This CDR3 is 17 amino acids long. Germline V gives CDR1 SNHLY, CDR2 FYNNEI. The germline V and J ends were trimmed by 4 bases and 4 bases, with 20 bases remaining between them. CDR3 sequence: CASSVGLGGIGYNEQFF. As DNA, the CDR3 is TGTGCCAGCAGTGTTGGCCTAGGAGGGATCGGGTACAATGAGCAGTTCTTC.

CDR3 loop: CASSPPVPPSRAGFDGYTF. CDR3 bases: TGTGCCAGCAGCCCCCCAGTCCCTCCGTCACGGGCGGGTTTCGATGGCTACACCTTC. This rearrangement joins TRBV7-2 to TRBJ1-2; the D is unclear. V was clipped by 5 bases and J by 6 bases, with 31 bases between them. The CDR3 runs to 19 residues. Germline CDR1 reads SGHTA; CDR2 reads FQGNSA.

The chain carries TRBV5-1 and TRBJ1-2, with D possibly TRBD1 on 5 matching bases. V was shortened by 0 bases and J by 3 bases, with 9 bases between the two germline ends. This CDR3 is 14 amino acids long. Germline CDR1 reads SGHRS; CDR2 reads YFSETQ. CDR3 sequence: CASSLGRQYYGYTF. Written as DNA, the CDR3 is TGCGCCAGCAGCTTGGGTAGACAGTACTATGGCTACACCTTC.

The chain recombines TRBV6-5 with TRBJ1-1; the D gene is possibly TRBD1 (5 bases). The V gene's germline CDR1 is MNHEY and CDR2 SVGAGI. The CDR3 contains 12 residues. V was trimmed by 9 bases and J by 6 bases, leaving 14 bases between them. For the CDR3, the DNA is TGTGCCAGTTACCGGGGGGAATCTGAAGCTTTCTTT. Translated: CASYRGESEAFF.

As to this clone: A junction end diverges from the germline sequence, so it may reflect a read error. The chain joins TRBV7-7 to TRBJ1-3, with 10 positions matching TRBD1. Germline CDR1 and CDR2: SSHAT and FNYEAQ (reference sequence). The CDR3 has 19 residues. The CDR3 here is CASSLGSDRGRGAGNTIYF. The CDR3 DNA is TGTGCTAGCAGCTTAGGCTCCGACAGGGGGCGAGGGGCTGGAAACACCATATATTTT.

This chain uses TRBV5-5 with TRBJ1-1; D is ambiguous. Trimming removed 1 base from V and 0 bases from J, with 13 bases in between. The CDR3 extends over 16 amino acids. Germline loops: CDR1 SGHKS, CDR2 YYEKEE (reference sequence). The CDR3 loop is CASSLMTGVMNTEAFF. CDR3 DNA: TGTGCCAGCAGCTTGATGACGGGTGTCATGAACACTGAAGCTTTCTTT.

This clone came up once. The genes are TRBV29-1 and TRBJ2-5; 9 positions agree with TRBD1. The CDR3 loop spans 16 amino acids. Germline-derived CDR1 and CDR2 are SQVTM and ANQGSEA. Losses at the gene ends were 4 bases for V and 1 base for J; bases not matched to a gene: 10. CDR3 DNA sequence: TGCAGCGTTGTGGATGGGACAGGGTTCGTCCAAGAGACCCAGTACTTC. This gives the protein CSVVDGTGFVQETQYF.